The TCR beta chain described here comes from a study of metastatic and nonmetastatic thyroid tumors (dated by TCRdb to about 2020). With regard to the full study: The researchers compared repertoires between peripheral blood samples and tumor or nodule tissue samples from patients with malignant or benign thyroid disease. Study-level results and caveats: TCR beta diversity was reported as significantly higher in malignant tumors than in benign nodules, in both blood and tumor samples.

This clone was seen many times. Its recognized antigen is unknown. Per-nucleotide qualities are absent, and no much larger clonotype sits a single base away. Libraries came from PCR. Sequencing relied on an Illumina HiSeq 4000. High-throughput sequencing was used to profile the CDR3 region of the TCR beta-chain in every patient. Turning to the authors' computational methods: The researchers built a classifier to tell apart papillary thyroid cancer patients with distant metastasis, based on CDR3 differences among clinicopathological groups. To measure repertoire diversity the researchers used the Shannon index, while the Morisita-Horn index served to gauge how similar the tumor and blood repertoires were. TCRdb reanalyzed the raw reads on its own, using fastp at Q25 for trimming and MiXCR for clone calling, and kept in-frame beta chains. TCRdb, not the authors, supplied the V and J calls. Recorded for this sample are 25,000 to 30,000 clones; around 24% of them occurred a single time. Approximately 6% of the sample is held by the ten biggest clonotypes.

Before undergoing thyroid surgery, none of the patients had been given any kind of treatment. Patient clinical samples collected from about 2011 to 2018 were retrospectively analysed using T-cell receptor beta sequencing. Deletion took 3 bases off V and 10 bases off J, with a span of 10 bases between the germline ends. The CDR3 runs 13 residues from the cysteine to the phenylalanine. Only the CDR3 DNA stays, 39 bases, in frame from base 1. Looking up the germline V gene (reference sequence) yields CDR1 LGHDT and CDR2 YNNKEL. The specimen was blood. This clonotype originated in a female donor with papillary thyroid cancer or a benign thyroid nodule (not recorded which). Some clones in this sample may be carry-over from other donors' samples. The chain is assembled from TRBV3-1 and TRBJ1-6; the D gene is perhaps TRBD1, on 6 matching bases. The CDR3: CASSHNRDSPLHF. The DNA sequence is TGTGCCAGCAGCCATAACAGGGACTCACCCCTCCACTTT.